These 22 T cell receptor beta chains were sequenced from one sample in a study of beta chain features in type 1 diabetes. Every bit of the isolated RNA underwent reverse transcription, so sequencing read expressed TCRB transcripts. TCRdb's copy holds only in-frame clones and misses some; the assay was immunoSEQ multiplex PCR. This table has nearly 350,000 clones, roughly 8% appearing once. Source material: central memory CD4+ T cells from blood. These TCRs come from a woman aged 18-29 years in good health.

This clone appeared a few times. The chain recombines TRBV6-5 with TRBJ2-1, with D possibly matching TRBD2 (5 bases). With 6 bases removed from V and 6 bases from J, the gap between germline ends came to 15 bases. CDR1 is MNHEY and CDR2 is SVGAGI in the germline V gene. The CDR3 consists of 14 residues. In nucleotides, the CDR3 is TGTGCCAGCAGCGACCGGTCCCTAGCCAATGAGCAGTTCTTC. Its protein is CASSDRSLANEQFF.

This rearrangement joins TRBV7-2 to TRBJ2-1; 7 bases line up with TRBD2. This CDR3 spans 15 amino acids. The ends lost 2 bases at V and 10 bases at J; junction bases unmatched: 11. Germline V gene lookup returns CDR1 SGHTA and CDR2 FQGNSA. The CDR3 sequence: CASSLREATSPEQFF. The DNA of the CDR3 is TGTGCCAGCAGCTTACGGGAGGCAACTTCCCCGGAGCAGTTCTTC.

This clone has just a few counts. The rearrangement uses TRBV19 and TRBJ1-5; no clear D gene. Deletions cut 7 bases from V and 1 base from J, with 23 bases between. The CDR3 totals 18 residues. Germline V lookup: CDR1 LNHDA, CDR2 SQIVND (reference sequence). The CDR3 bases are TGTGCCAGTACCACCCCCCGTCAGTTCGGAGGAAGCAATCAGCCCCAGCATTTT. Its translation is CASTTPRQFGGSNQPQHF.

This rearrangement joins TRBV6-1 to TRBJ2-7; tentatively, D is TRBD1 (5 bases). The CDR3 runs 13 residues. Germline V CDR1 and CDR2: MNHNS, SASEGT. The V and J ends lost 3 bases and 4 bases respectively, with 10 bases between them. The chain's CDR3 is CASSESGRYEQYF. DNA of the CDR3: TGTGCCAGCAGTGAGTCAGGGCGGTACGAGCAGTACTTC.

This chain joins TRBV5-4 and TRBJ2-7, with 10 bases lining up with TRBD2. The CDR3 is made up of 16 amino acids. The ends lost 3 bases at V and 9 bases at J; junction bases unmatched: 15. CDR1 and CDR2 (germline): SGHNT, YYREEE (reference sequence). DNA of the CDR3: TGTGCCAGCAGCTCACAAACCGGGACTAGCGAAATTCCGCAGTACTTC. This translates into CASSSQTGTSEIPQYF.

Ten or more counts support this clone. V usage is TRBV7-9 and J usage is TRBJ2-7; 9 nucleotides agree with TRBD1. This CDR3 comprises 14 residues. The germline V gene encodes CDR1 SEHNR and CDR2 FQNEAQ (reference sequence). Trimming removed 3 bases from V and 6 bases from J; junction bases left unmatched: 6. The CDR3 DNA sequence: TGTGCCAGCAGCTTCCCGGGACAGGGAGTCGAGCAGTACTTC. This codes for CASSFPGQGVEQYF.

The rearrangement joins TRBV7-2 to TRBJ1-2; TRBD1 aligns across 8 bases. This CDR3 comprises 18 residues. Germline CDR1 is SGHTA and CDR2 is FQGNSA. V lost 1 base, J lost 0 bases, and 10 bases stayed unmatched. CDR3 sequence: CASSLGVGQAYTNYGYTF. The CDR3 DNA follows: TGTGCCAGCAGCTTAGGGGTGGGACAGGCTTATACTAACTATGGCTACACCTTC.

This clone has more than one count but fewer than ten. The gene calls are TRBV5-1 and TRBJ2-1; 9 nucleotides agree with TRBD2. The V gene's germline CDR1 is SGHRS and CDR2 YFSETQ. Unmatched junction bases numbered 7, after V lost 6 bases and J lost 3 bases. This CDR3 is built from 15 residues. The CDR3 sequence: CASTKTSGFYNEQFF. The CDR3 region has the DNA TGCGCCAGCACAAAGACTAGCGGCTTCTACAATGAGCAGTTCTTC.

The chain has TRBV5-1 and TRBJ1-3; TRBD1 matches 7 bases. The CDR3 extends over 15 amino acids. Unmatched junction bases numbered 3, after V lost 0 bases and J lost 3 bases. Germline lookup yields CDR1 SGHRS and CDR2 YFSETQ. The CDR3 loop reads CASSLAGQSGNTIYF. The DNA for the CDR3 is TGCGCCAGCAGCTTGGCGGGACAGAGTGGAAACACCATATATTTT.

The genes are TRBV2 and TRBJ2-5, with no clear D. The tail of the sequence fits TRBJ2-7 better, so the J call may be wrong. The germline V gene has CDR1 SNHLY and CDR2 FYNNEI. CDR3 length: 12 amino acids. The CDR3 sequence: CASGPLGYEQYF. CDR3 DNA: TGTGCCAGCGGACCTCTGGGCTACGAGCAGTACTTC.

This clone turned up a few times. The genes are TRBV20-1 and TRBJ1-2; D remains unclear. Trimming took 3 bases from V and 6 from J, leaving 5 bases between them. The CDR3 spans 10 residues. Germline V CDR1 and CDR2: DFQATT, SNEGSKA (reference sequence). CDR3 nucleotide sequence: TGCAGTGCTAGGGCAGATGGCTACACCTTC. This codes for CSARADGYTF.

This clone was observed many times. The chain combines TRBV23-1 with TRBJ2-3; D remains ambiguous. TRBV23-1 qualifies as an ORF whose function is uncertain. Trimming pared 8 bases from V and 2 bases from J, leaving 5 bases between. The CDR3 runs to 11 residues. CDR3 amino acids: CASLLTDTQYF. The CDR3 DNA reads TGCGCCAGCTTACTCACAGATACGCAGTATTTT.

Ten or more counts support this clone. The CDR3 here is CASSPADTIYGYTF. CDR3 sequence (DNA): TGTGCCAGCAGTCCCGCGGACACCATCTATGGCTACACCTTC. The rearrangement links TRBV28 to TRBJ1-2; the D gene is possibly TRBD1 (5 bases). Trimming removed 5 bases at V and 4 bases at J, with 14 bases between. The CDR3 sequence is 14 residues long. CDR1 MDHEN and CDR2 SYDVKM come from the germline V gene.

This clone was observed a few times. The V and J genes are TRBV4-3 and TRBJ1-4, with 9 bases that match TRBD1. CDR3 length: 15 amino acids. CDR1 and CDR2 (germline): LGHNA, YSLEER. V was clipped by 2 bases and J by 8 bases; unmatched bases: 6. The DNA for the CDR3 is TGCGCCAGCAGCCAAACAGGGGGCGCGGGGGAAAAACTGTTTTTT. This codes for CASSQTGGAGEKLFF.

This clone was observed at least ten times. The CDR3 DNA is TGTGCCAGCAGTCCGACAGGGAACACTGAAGCTTTCTTT. It specifies CASSPTGNTEAFF. V usage is TRBV2 and J usage is TRBJ1-1; tentatively, D is TRBD1 (6 bases). CDR1 and CDR2 from the germline V gene are SNHLY and FYNNEI. This CDR3 has 13 amino acids. Deletions cut 5 bases from V and 1 base from J, with 8 bases between. Based on the CDR3 plus reference TRBV2 and TRBJ1-1, the full variable domain is EPEVTQTPSHQVTQMGQEVILRCVPISNHLYFYWYRQILGQKVEFLVSFYNNEISEKSEIFDDQFSVERPDGSNFTLKIRSTKLEDSAMYFCASSPTGNTEAFFGQGTRLTVV.

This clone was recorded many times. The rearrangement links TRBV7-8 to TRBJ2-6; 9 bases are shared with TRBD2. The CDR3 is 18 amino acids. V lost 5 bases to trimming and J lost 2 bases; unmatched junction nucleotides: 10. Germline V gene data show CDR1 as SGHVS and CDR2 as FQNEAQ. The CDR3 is CASSPQASGTTGANVLTF. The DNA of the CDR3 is TGTGCCAGCAGCCCCCAAGCTAGCGGGACCACTGGGGCCAACGTCCTGACTTTC.

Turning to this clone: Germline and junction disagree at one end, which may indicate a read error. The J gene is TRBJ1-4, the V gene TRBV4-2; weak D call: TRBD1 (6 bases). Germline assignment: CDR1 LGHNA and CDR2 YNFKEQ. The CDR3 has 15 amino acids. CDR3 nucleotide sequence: TGTGCCAGCAGCCAAGGGCCAGGGGCTAATGAAAAACTGCTTTTT. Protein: CASSQGPGANEKLLF.

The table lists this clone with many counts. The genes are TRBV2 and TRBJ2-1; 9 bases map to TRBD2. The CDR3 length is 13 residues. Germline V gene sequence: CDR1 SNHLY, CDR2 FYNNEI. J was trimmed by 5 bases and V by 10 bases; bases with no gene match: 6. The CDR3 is CATRLAENNEQFF. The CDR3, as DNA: TGTGCCACCAGACTAGCGGAAAACAATGAGCAGTTCTTC.

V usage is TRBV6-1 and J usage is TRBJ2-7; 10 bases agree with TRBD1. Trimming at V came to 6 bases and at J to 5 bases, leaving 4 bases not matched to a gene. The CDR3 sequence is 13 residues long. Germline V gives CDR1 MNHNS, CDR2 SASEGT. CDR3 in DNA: TGTGCCAGCAGGAGACAGGGGGCGGACGAGCAGTACTTC. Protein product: CASRRQGADEQYF.

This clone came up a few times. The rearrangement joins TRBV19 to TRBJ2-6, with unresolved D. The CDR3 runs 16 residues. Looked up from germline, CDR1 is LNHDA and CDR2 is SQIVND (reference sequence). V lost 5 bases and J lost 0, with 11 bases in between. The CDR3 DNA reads TGTGCCAGTAGTTCAGAAGTTGACTCTGGGGCCAACGTCCTGACTTTC. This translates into CASSSEVDSGANVLTF.

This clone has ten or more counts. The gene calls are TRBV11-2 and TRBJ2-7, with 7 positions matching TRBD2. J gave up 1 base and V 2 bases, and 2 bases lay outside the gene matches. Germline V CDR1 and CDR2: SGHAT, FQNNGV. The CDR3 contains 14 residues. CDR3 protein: CASSLWRESYEQYF. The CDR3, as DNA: TGTGCCAGCAGCTTATGGCGGGAGTCCTACGAGCAGTACTTC.

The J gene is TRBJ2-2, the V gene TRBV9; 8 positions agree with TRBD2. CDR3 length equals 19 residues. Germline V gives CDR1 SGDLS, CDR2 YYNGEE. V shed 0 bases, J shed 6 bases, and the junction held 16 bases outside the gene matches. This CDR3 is CASSVGVIAGFEKAGELFF. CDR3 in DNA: TGTGCCAGCAGCGTAGGGGTGATAGCGGGATTTGAAAAGGCCGGGGAGCTGTTTTTT.